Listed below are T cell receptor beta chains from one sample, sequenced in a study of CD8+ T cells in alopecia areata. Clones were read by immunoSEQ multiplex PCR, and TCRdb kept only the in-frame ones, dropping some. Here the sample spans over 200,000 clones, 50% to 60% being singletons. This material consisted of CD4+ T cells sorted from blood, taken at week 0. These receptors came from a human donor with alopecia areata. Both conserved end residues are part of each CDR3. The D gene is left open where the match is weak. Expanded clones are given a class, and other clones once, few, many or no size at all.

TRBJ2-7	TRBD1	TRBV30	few	TGTGCCTGGAGCCGACAGGGTTACGAGCAGTACTTC	CAWSRQGYEQYF
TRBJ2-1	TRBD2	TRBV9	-	TGTGCCAGCAGCCCGGGACTAGCGGAATTCTACAATGAGCAGTTCTTC	CASSPGLAEFYNEQFF
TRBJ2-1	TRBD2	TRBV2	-	TGTGCCAGCACCGAAGGGGGACTAGCGGGAGTGAATGAGCAGTTCTTC	CASTEGGLAGVNEQFF
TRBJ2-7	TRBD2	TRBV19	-	TGTGCCAGTAGTATTCAGGCGGGAGGCAGGTACGAGCAGTACTTC	CASSIQAGGRYEQYF
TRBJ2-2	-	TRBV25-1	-	TGTGCCAGCAGTGAATGGGGGACTCGAAACACCGGGGAGCTGTTTTTT	CASSEWGTRNTGELFF
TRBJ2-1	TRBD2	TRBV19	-	TGTGCCAGTAGTATTCGGACTAGCGGGAGCGATGAGCAGTTCTTC	CASSIRTSGSDEQFF
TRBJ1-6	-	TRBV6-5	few	TGTGCCAGCTTGACACCTAGCTCCTATAATTCACCCCTCCACTTT	CASLTPSSYNSPLHF
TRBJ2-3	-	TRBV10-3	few	TGTGCCATCAGTGAGCGGCCGGGAACAGATACGCAGTATTTT	CAISERPGTDTQYF
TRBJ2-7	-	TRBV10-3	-	TGTGCCATCAGTGAGCAGGGGTACGAGCAGTACTTC	CAISEQGYEQYF
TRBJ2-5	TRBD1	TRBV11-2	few	TGTGCCAGCAGCTTATACCAGGGGGCGGAGACCCAGTACTTC	CASSLYQGAETQYF
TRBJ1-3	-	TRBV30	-	TGTGCCTGGAGCCCCCAGGGAAACACCATATATTTT	CAWSPQGNTIYF
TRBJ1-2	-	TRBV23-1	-	TGCGCCAGCAGTCACTCCCTCAGGGATAACTATGGCTACACCTTC	CASSHSLRDNYGYTF
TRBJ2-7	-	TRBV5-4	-	TGTGCCAGCAGCTTGGTCCCAGCGGGTTATTACGGGGAGCAGTACTTC	CASSLVPAGYYGEQYF